One sample yielded the 19 T cell receptor beta chains listed below, sequenced in a study of cytomegalovirus exposure and HLA in healthy donors. PCR used 60 Vbeta primers and 13 Jbeta primers. Profiled with immunoSEQ multiplex PCR; TCRdb holds only in-frame clones, not every one. The sample has some 200,000 clones, about 80% seen once. Sequencing was performed on PBMCs. The receptors shown here come from a woman aged 30 to 39 in good health and CMV-seronegative.

Regarding this clone: Germline is not matched at one junction end, which may reflect a read error. The chain has TRBV5-6 and TRBJ2-4; possible D gene TRBD1, 7 bases. Germline CDR1 is SGHDT and CDR2 is YYEEEE. The CDR3 length is 16 residues. The DNA for the CDR3 is TGTGCCAGCAGCCCCCAGGGGGGTTTAGCCAAAAACAGTCAGTACTTC. Protein product: CASSPQGGLAKNSQYF.

The rearrangement links TRBV6-5 to TRBJ2-7; D might be TRBD2 (5 bases). The CDR3 extends over 15 amino acids. V shed 5 bases and J shed 3 bases, with 17 bases lying between them. CDR1 is MNHEY, CDR2 SVGAGI, per germline. The CDR3 reads CASSSAEEGRYEQYF. The CDR3 DNA reads TGTGCCAGCAGTAGTGCGGAGGAAGGGCGCTACGAGCAGTACTTC.

Points on this clone: The junction departs from germline at one end; a sequencing error may be responsible. The rearrangement joins TRBV7-9 to TRBJ2-1; 9 nucleotides match TRBD1. CDR3 size: 13 residues. Germline CDR1 SEHNR, CDR2 FQNEAQ (reference sequence). CDR3 nucleotide sequence: TGTTCCAGCAGCTCCGGGACAGGGAATGAGCAGTTCTTC. This codes for CSSSSGTGNEQFF.

This clone was seen more than once but under ten times. The chain carries TRBV11-2 and TRBJ2-7; 12 bases match TRBD1. CDR3 size: 15 residues. From germline, CDR1 is SGHAT and CDR2 FQNNGV. The trim removed 4 bases at V and 6 bases at J, leaving 7 bases unmatched. The CDR3 DNA follows: TGTGCCAGCAGCTACCGGGACAGGGGGCGTCGCGAGCAGTACTTC. It specifies CASSYRDRGRREQYF. The full variable domain, rest sourced from reference TRBV11-2 and TRBJ2-7, is EAGVAQSPRYKIIEKRQSVAFWCNPISGHATLYWYQQILGQGPKLLIQFQNNGVVDDSQLPKDRFSAERLKGVDSTLKIQPAKLEDSAVYLCASSYRDRGRREQYFGPGTRLTVT.

The chain employs TRBV28 and TRBJ2-4, with 7 bases lining up with TRBD2. Germline V gene lookup returns CDR1 MDHEN and CDR2 SYDVKM. V lost 2 bases, J lost 1 base, and 17 bases stayed unmatched. The CDR3 runs 20 residues. Written as DNA, the CDR3 is TGTGCCAGCAGTTTAAGCTCCGGGACTAAATCCCGAGGGGCCAAAAACATTCAGTACTTC. It codes for CASSLSSGTKSRGAKNIQYF.

The chain has TRBV5-6 and TRBJ1-3; D possibly corresponds to TRBD1 (6 bases). V lost 2 bases, J lost 8 bases, and 11 bases lay in between. CDR1 is SGHDT and CDR2 is YYEEEE in the germline V gene. The CDR3 consists of 13 residues. The CDR3 nucleotides read TGTGCCAGCAGCTTTGGGACATTGGACACCATATATTTT. Translating gives CASSFGTLDTIYF.

This chain links TRBV6-4 with TRBJ2-3, with D perhaps matching TRBD1 (5 bases). This CDR3 is built from 13 residues. Germline V lookup: CDR1 MRHNA, CDR2 SNTAGT. Trimming left V 2 bases short and J 5 bases short, with 8 bases between. Here the CDR3 reads CASSDRRGDTQYF. The CDR3 DNA is TGTGCCAGCAGTGACAGAAGGGGAGATACGCAGTATTTT.

This clone has a handful of counts. V gene TRBV28 combines with J gene TRBJ2-3; 10 bases are shared with TRBD2. The germline CDR1 and CDR2 sequences are MDHEN and SYDVKM. J gave up 4 bases and V 3 bases, and 10 bases lay outside the gene matches. This CDR3 is 17 amino acids long. CDR3 sequence reads: CASSLPLAGEVSDTQYF. The CDR3 bases are TGTGCCAGCAGTTTGCCCCTAGCGGGAGAAGTCTCAGATACGCAGTATTTT.

This clone was counted a few times. The chain carries TRBV7-9 and TRBJ2-6; TRBD1 matches at 7 bases. Germline V gene data show CDR1 as SEHNR and CDR2 as FQNEAQ (reference sequence). V lost 3 bases to trimming and J lost 5 bases; unmatched junction nucleotides: 10. This CDR3 spans 17 amino acids. CDR3: CASSLTGTTPRANVLTF. In nucleotides, the CDR3 is TGTGCCAGCAGCTTGACAGGGACGACTCCTCGGGCCAACGTCCTGACTTTC. Looking up the rest from reference TRBV7-9 and TRBJ2-6 gives the full variable domain: DTGVSQNPRHKITKRGQNVTFRCDPISEHNRLYWYRQTLGQGPEFLTYFQNEAQLEKSRLLSDRFSAERPKGSFSTLEIQRTEQGDSAMYLCASSLTGTTPRANVLTFGAGSRLTVL.

The V and J genes are TRBV27 and TRBJ1-6; TRBD1 matches 11 bases. Germline V gene lookup returns CDR1 MNHEY and CDR2 SMNVEV (reference sequence). This CDR3 spans 15 amino acids. V was pared by 5 bases and J by 7 bases, with 4 bases of the junction left unmatched. The CDR3 coding sequence is TGTGCCAGCAGTACCCGGACAGGGGGCAATTCACCCCTCCACTTT. Protein: CASSTRTGGNSPLHF.

The chain has TRBV27 and TRBJ1-1, with 7 bases matching TRBD1. With V trimmed by 6 bases and J by 1 base, 5 bases remained unmatched. The CDR3 loop spans 14 amino acids. Germline V CDR1 and CDR2: MNHEY, SMNVEV (reference sequence). CDR3 residues: CASRSTGRNTEAFF. For the CDR3, the DNA is TGTGCCAGCAGATCGACAGGGAGGAACACTGAAGCTTTCTTT.

The chain employs TRBV2 and TRBJ1-1; the D is unclear. Germline CDR1 SNHLY, CDR2 FYNNEI. The V end lost 6 bases, the J end lost 5 bases, and 22 bases lay between the germline ends. The CDR3 length is 16 residues. This CDR3 is CASSPDLDGGWTEAFF. As DNA, the CDR3 is TGTGCCAGCAGCCCCGATCTAGATGGAGGTTGGACTGAAGCTTTCTTT.

With regard to this clone: Sequence at one end of the junction differs from germline and may be a read error. V is TRBV18 and J is TRBJ1-4; possible D gene TRBD1, 6 bases. The CDR3 is 14 amino acids. Germline CDR1 is KGHSH and CDR2 is LQKENI. CDR3 in amino acids: CASSPRGPNEKLSF. The DNA for the CDR3 is TGTGCCAGCTCACCACGGGGGCCTAATGAAAAACTGTCTTTT.

CDR3 coding DNA: TGCAGTGCTATGCTCGGGGGGCGGCAGTACTTC. Translating it yields CSAMLGGRQYF. The J gene is TRBJ2-7, the V gene TRBV20-1; possibly TRBD2 for D (7 bases). CDR1 and CDR2 from the germline V gene are DFQATT and SNEGSKA (reference sequence). The length of the CDR3 is 11 residues. The V and J ends lost 4 bases and 9 bases respectively, with 13 bases between them.

V and J are TRBV9 and TRBJ2-7; 10 nucleotides line up with TRBD2. Looked up from germline, CDR1 is SGDLS and CDR2 is YYNGEE. Trimming took 0 bases from V and 5 from J; bases not matched to a gene: 5. CDR3 size: 15 residues. CDR3 residues: CASSVASGLANEQYF. CDR3 sequence (DNA): TGTGCCAGCAGCGTAGCCTCGGGACTAGCGAACGAGCAGTACTTC.

A single count supports this clone. The V and J genes are TRBV7-9 and TRBJ1-1; weak D call: TRBD1 (6 bases). This CDR3 is built from 13 residues. Germline V gives CDR1 SEHNR, CDR2 FQNEAQ (reference sequence). V lost 7 bases, J lost 4 bases, and 13 bases lay in between. CDR3: CASTIGGSTEAFF. In nucleotides, the CDR3 is TGTGCCAGCACGATAGGGGGTTCCACTGAAGCTTTCTTT.

V and J are TRBV5-5 and TRBJ2-1, with 9 bases fitting TRBD1. The CDR3 loop spans 17 amino acids. In germline, CDR1 is SGHKS, CDR2 YYEKEE (reference sequence). The trim removed 5 bases at V and 4 bases at J, leaving 13 bases unmatched. The CDR3 coding sequence is TGTGCCAGCAGAGCTCCCCTCCGGGACAGGGTTTACAATGAGCAGTTCTTC. Translating it yields CASRAPLRDRVYNEQFF. Variable domain in full (rest from reference TRBV5-5 and TRBJ2-1): DAGVTQSPTHLIKTRGQQVTLRCSPISGHKSVSWYQQVLGQGPQFIFQYYEKEERGRGNFPDRFSARQFPNYSSELNVNALLLGDSALYLCASRAPLRDRVYNEQFFGPGTRLTVL.

This clone was seen only a few times. The CDR3 sequence is CASSLGTELITDTQYF. In nucleotides, the CDR3 is TGTGCCAGCAGCTTGGGGACAGAACTTATCACAGATACGCAGTATTTT. The rearrangement uses TRBV5-6 and TRBJ2-3, with D possibly being TRBD1 (6 bases). This CDR3 is 16 amino acids long. Trimming removed 0 bases from V and 2 bases from J, with 13 bases in between. The germline gives CDR1 SGHDT, CDR2 YYEEEE.

The CDR3 region has the DNA TGTGCCAGCAGTTCCCACGGAGGGACTAGCGGGGGCGGGGAGCAGTTCTTC. It translates to CASSSHGGTSGGGEQFF. This chain connects TRBV28 to TRBJ2-1, with 14 bases fitting TRBD2. CDR3 length equals 17 residues. J was trimmed by 10 bases and V by 4 bases; bases with no gene match: 12. Germline CDR1 and CDR2: MDHEN and SYDVKM.